The next 25 T cell receptor beta chains were all read from a single sample in a study of T cell repertoires in cytomegalovirus infection. These TCRs' antigens remain unknown. One entry per CDR3 protein results from TCRdb running MiXCR on the reads. The table lists 200,000 to 250,000 distinct CDR3 sequences, 38% of them singletons. The sample in question was CD8+ T cells from cultured PBMCs, obtained from culture after CMV antigen stimulation. The receptors shown here come from a human donor in good health (CMV status not recorded). Some clones in this sample may be carry-over from other donors' samples.

The rearrangement links TRBV12-5 to TRBJ1-1, with D hard to call. Trimming cost V 7 bases and J 7 bases, with 13 bases left between them. The germline V gene has CDR1 LGHNT and CDR2 FRNRAP. This CDR3 has 12 amino acids. CDR3 sequence: CASVVPGLEAFF. The CDR3 DNA sequence: TGTGCTAGTGTGGTCCCCGGCCTTGAAGCTTTCTTT.

The CDR3, as DNA: TGCGCCAGCAGCCCGAACACCCTCTCCTACAATGAGCAGTTCTTC. It specifies CASSPNTLSYNEQFF. J is TRBJ2-1 and V is TRBV4-3; unclear D gene. The CDR3 covers 15 residues. Trimming took off 4 bases at V and 0 bases at J, with 10 bases between the two ends. The germline CDR1 and CDR2 sequences are LGHNA and YSLEER.

The rearrangement joins TRBV28 to TRBJ1-5; no clear D. The CDR3 sequence is 13 residues long. Trimming removed 7 bases from V and 6 bases from J, with 13 bases in between. The V gene's germline CDR1 is MDHEN and CDR2 SYDVKM. The CDR3 DNA follows: TGTGCCAGCATGTTAGGGCGAAGTCAGCCCCAGCATTTT. This translates into CASMLGRSQPQHF.

V gene TRBV6-6 combines with J gene TRBJ2-1; TRBD2 matches at 8 bases. The junction had 12 bases not matched to a gene; V was cut back by 6 bases and J by 5 bases. The CDR3 consists of 16 residues. Germline loops: CDR1 MNHNY, CDR2 SVGAGI (reference sequence). CDR3: CASRDIDGSGNNEQFF. The DNA of the CDR3 is TGTGCCAGCAGAGATATAGATGGTAGCGGGAACAATGAGCAGTTCTTC.

The J gene is TRBJ2-2, the V gene TRBV27; D could derive from TRBD1 or TRBD2 (5 bases each). The length of the CDR3 is 16 residues. The germline V and J ends were trimmed by 5 bases and 3 bases, with 16 bases remaining between them. In germline, CDR1 is MNHEY, CDR2 SMNVEV (reference sequence). The DNA of the CDR3 is TGTGCCAGCAGTACTGAGGGGATATTGTACACCGGGGAGCTGTTTTTT. This translates into CASSTEGILYTGELFF.

The rearrangement uses TRBV7-9 and TRBJ2-1; 10 nucleotides agree with TRBD2. The V and J ends lost 1 base and 10 bases, in that order; junction bases with no gene match: 7. Germline lookup yields CDR1 SEHNR and CDR2 FQNEAQ (reference sequence). This CDR3 spans 15 amino acids. CDR3 residues: CASSLVTSGVQEQFF. The DNA for the CDR3 is TGTGCCAGCAGCTTAGTCACTAGCGGGGTTCAAGAGCAGTTCTTC. Full variable domain (rest looked up from reference TRBV7-9 and TRBJ2-1): DTGVSQNPRHKITKRGQNVTFRCDPISEHNRLYWYRQTLGQGPEFLTYFQNEAQLEKSRLLSDRFSAERPKGSFSTLEIQRTEQGDSAMYLCASSLVTSGVQEQFFGPGTRLTVL.

The V and J genes are TRBV20-1 and TRBJ2-2; weak D call: TRBD1 (6 bases). Germline V gene data show CDR1 as DFQATT and CDR2 as SNEGSKA (reference sequence). This CDR3 has 14 residues. The V gene lost 3 bases and the J gene lost 5 bases, with 13 bases spanning the gap. CDR3 coding DNA: TGCAGTGCTAGTTTTTCAGGGGTAACCGGGGAGCTGTTTTTT. It specifies CSASFSGVTGELFF.

The chain couples TRBV20-1 to TRBJ1-5, with D possibly matching TRBD1 (5 bases). CDR3 length equals 16 residues. V lost 0 bases and J lost 6, with 18 bases in between. Germline-derived CDR1 and CDR2 are DFQATT and SNEGSKA (reference sequence). The CDR3 bases are TGCAGTGCTAGAGATCAGGGATCCGAAGTTGGTCAGCCCCAGCATTTT. It yields the protein CSARDQGSEVGQPQHF.

This clonotype was seen a few times. CDR3 nucleotides: TGTGCCAGCAGCTTCCCTGGACTAGCGGGAGCCCATGAGCAGTTCTTC. Translating it yields CASSFPGLAGAHEQFF. The genes are TRBV7-9 and TRBJ2-1; 13 bases line up with TRBD2. The germline V gene encodes CDR1 SEHNR and CDR2 FQNEAQ (reference sequence). CDR3 length: 16 residues. J was trimmed by 8 bases and V by 3 bases; bases with no gene match: 7.

This clonotype was seen only a few times. The CDR3 protein is CAISGVGEAIETQYF. In nucleotides, the CDR3 is TGTGCCATCAGCGGCGTGGGGGAAGCGATCGAGACCCAGTACTTC. The V call is TRBV10-3, the J call TRBJ2-5; D tentatively fits TRBD1 or TRBD2 (5 bases each). CDR1 is ENHRY and CDR2 is SYGVKD in the germline V gene. V dropped 6 bases and J dropped 5 bases, with 19 bases sitting between them. The length of the CDR3 is 15 residues.

The genes are TRBV15 and TRBJ2-2; no definite D call. Germline V gene data show CDR1 as LNHNV and CDR2 as YYDKDF (reference sequence). The CDR3 has 15 residues. The V and J ends lost 3 bases and 4 bases respectively, with 12 bases between them. The CDR3 DNA reads TGTGCCACCAGCAGCCCCTGGAGTTCCACCGGGGAGCTGTTTTTT. Translated, it gives CATSSPWSSTGELFF.

This clonotype has just a few counts. The chain couples TRBV12-3 or TRBV12-4 to TRBJ2-7; 10 bases fit TRBD2. The CDR3 is 14 amino acids. V trimming: 2 bases; J trimming: 5 bases; junction bases outside the gene matches: 3. The CDR3: CASSLWLAGDEQYF. CDR3 bases: TGTGCCAGCAGTTTATGGCTAGCGGGAGACGAGCAGTACTTC.

In DNA, the CDR3 is TGCGCCAGCAGCTTGACGAGGCGGGGGGGCGAATTTGAGCAGTTCTTC. Its protein product is CASSLTRRGGEFEQFF. V gene TRBV5-1 combines with J gene TRBJ2-1, with 9 bases fitting TRBD2. This CDR3 contains 16 residues. Per germline, CDR1 SGHRS and CDR2 YFSETQ. Germline trimming cut 1 base from V and 9 bases from J; bases unmatched to any gene: 11.

V gene TRBV12-3 or TRBV12-4 combines with J gene TRBJ1-2, with D possibly matching TRBD1 (6 bases). The CDR3 sequence is 16 residues long. The V end was cut by 3 bases, the J end by 8 bases, with 22 bases between. The CDR3 spells CASSFFIQGPREGYTF. CDR3 bases: TGTGCCAGCAGTTTTTTCATTCAGGGGCCCCGGGAGGGCTACACCTTC.

The V gene is TRBV7-9, the J gene TRBJ1-1; no clear D gene. V was trimmed by 5 bases and J by 8 bases, leaving 9 bases between them. Germline V CDR1 and CDR2: SEHNR, FQNEAQ (reference sequence). CDR3 length: 11 residues. The CDR3 loop reads CASSGSGEAFF. In nucleotides, the CDR3 is TGTGCCAGCAGCGGCAGTGGGGAAGCTTTCTTT.

The chain has TRBV4-1 and TRBJ2-5; possible D gene TRBD2, 6 bases. The germline CDR1 and CDR2 sequences are MGHRA and YSYEKL. Trimming took off 1 base at V and 13 bases at J, with 22 bases between the two ends. This CDR3 region has 15 residues. The CDR3 sequence: CASSQGEGPGETTYF. The CDR3 DNA follows: TGCGCCAGCAGCCAAGGGGAAGGGCCGGGAGAGACCACGTACTTC.

The V gene is TRBV29-1, the J gene TRBJ2-1; 11 positions match TRBD2. The CDR3 loop spans 15 amino acids. J was trimmed by 8 bases and V by 2 bases; bases with no gene match: 8. CDR1 and CDR2 (germline): SQVTM, ANQGSEA. CDR3 sequence reads: CSVELRLAGFHEQFF. In nucleotides, the CDR3 is TGCAGCGTTGAATTGAGACTAGCGGGATTTCATGAGCAGTTCTTC.

This clonotype turned up a few times. The chain has TRBV7-9 and TRBJ2-7; D remains ambiguous. With 4 bases removed from V and 2 bases from J, the gap between germline ends came to 12 bases. The length of the CDR3 is 14 residues. CDR1 is SEHNR, CDR2 FQNEAQ, per germline (reference sequence). This CDR3 is CASSSDLSTYEQYF. The CDR3 nucleotides are TGTGCCAGCAGCTCCGACCTGTCAACCTACGAGCAGTACTTC.

This chain connects TRBV5-1 to TRBJ1-1; D not certain. This CDR3 contains 15 residues. The germline CDR1 and CDR2 sequences are SGHRS and YFSETQ. V was pared by 0 bases and J by 1 base, with 10 bases between. The CDR3 DNA follows: TGCGCCAGCAGCTTGGTCGGGTCGTCGAACACTGAAGCTTTCTTT. Protein product: CASSLVGSSNTEAFF.

In its sample, this clonotype was seen a few times. The genes are TRBV20-1 and TRBJ1-5, with D perhaps matching TRBD1 (5 bases). Germline CDR1 reads DFQATT; CDR2 reads SNEGSKA (reference sequence). The CDR3 is 18 residues long. The V and J ends lost 0 bases and 1 base respectively, with 19 bases between them. As DNA, the CDR3 is TGCAGTGCTAGAGAAAGGACATCATTAGCCATAAGCAATCAGCCCCAGCATTTT. Residues: CSARERTSLAISNQPQHF.

The genes are TRBV7-3 and TRBJ1-4; TRBD1 agrees at 9 bases. The ends lost 4 bases at V and 6 bases at J; junction bases unmatched: 6. The germline CDR1 and CDR2 sequences are SGHTA and FQGTGA. This CDR3 spans 15 amino acids. In nucleotides, the CDR3 is TGTGCCAGCAGCTCGGCACAGGGGGCCCATGAAAAACTGTTTTTT. This encodes CASSSAQGAHEKLFF.

The table lists this clonotype with a few counts. CDR3 sequence reads: CASSGGPPRNNEQFF. The CDR3 nucleotides are TGTGCTAGCTCAGGGGGCCCCCCCCGGAACAATGAGCAGTTCTTC. This chain links TRBV12-5 with TRBJ2-1; TRBD1 matches 8 bases. The CDR3 covers 15 residues. J lost 5 bases, V lost 9 bases, and 12 bases had no gene match. Germline V gene data show CDR1 as LGHNT and CDR2 as FRNRAP. The full variable domain, completed using reference TRBV12-5 and TRBJ2-1, is DARVTQTPRHKVTEMGQEVTMRCQPILGHNTVFWYRQTMMQGLELLAYFRNRAPLDDSGMPKDRFSAEMPDATLATLKIQPSEPRDSAVYFCASSGGPPRNNEQFFGPGTRLTVL.

This clonotype was observed a few times. J is TRBJ1-6 and V is TRBV7-9; D uncertain. The CDR3 runs 12 residues. CDR1 is SEHNR and CDR2 is FQNEAQ in the germline V gene (reference sequence). Trimming took 2 bases from V and 10 from J, leaving 6 bases between them. As DNA, the CDR3 is TGTGCCAGCAGCTTACCCTCCTCACCCCTCCACTTT. It specifies CASSLPSSPLHF. Full variable domain (missing parts from reference TRBV7-9 and TRBJ1-6): DTGVSQNPRHKITKRGQNVTFRCDPISEHNRLYWYRQTLGQGPEFLTYFQNEAQLEKSRLLSDRFSAERPKGSFSTLEIQRTEQGDSAMYLCASSLPSSPLHFGNGTRLTVT.

The J gene is TRBJ2-7, the V gene TRBV7-9; possibly TRBD1 or TRBD2 for D (7 bases each). The V gene lost 5 bases and the J gene lost 0 bases, with 11 bases spanning the gap. Germline V gene lookup returns CDR1 SEHNR and CDR2 FQNEAQ (reference sequence). The CDR3 totals 14 residues. CDR3 in amino acids: CASSGGDSSYEQYF. DNA for the CDR3: TGTGCCAGCAGCGGGGGGGACAGCTCCTACGAGCAGTACTTC.

This chain links TRBV7-9 with TRBJ1-2; D may be TRBD1 (6 bases). V lost 1 base and J 4 bases, leaving 13 bases between the germline ends. CDR1 is SEHNR and CDR2 is FQNEAQ in the germline V gene (reference sequence). The CDR3 runs to 15 residues. The CDR3 spells CASSLDTGRPYGYTF. CDR3 sequence (DNA): TGTGCCAGCAGCTTAGATACAGGGAGGCCCTATGGCTACACCTTC.